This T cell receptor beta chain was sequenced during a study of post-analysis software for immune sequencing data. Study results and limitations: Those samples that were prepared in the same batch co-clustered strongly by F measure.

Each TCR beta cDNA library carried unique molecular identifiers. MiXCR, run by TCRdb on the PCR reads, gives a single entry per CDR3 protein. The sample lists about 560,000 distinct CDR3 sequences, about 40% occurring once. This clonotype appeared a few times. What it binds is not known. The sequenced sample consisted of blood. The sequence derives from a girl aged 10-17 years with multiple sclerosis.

CDR3 coding DNA: TGCAGCGCCCAGCTCCCGGGACAGGGACGGCACCAAGAGACCCAGTACTTC. It encodes CSAQLPGQGRHQETQYF. The chain combines TRBV29-1 with TRBJ2-5; 9 bases are a match to TRBD1. The J segment lost 0 bases and the V segment lost 7 bases, leaving 15 bases of the junction unmatched. Germline loops: CDR1 SQVTM, CDR2 ANQGSEA. The CDR3 loop spans 17 amino acids.